The 12 T cell receptor beta chains reported below all come from one sample, sequenced in a study of blood T cell repertoires in COVID-19. The method was immunoSEQ multiplex PCR; TCRdb's version includes in-frame clones alone and lacks a portion of them. This sample has about 200,000 clones, with roughly 77% found just once. Sample: peripheral blood. These receptors all come from a woman aged 40 to 50 with COVID-19, enrolled during active disease.

This clone was picked up one time. The V and J genes are TRBV6-5 and TRBJ1-1; D may be TRBD1 (5 bases). This CDR3 is built from 12 residues. V was clipped by 11 bases and J by 7 bases, with 17 bases between them. The V gene's germline CDR1 is MNHEY and CDR2 SVGAGI. The CDR3 reads CALQTDSSEAFF. DNA of the CDR3: TGTGCCCTCCAGACAGACTCAAGTGAAGCTTTCTTT.

V is TRBV5-6 and J is TRBJ2-7, with TRBD2 matching 9 bases. In germline, CDR1 is SGHDT, CDR2 YYEEEE. Losses at the gene ends were 6 bases for V and 4 bases for J; bases not matched to a gene: 11. The CDR3 extends over 15 amino acids. CDR3 sequence: CASTLASGIRYEQYF. The CDR3 region has the DNA TGTGCCAGCACCCTGGCTAGCGGGATCAGATACGAGCAGTACTTC.

This chain links TRBV7-2 with TRBJ1-5, with D hard to call. Germline-derived CDR1 and CDR2 are SGHTA and FQGNSA. V shed 5 bases and J shed 5 bases, with 10 bases lying between them. The CDR3 consists of 13 residues. The CDR3 loop is CASSLQQDQPQHF. Here the CDR3 DNA reads TGTGCCAGCAGCCTACAGCAGGATCAGCCCCAGCATTTT.

The rearrangement uses TRBV10-3 and TRBJ2-5, with D perhaps matching TRBD1 (6 bases). The V and J ends lost 6 bases and 0 bases respectively, with 11 bases between them. CDR1 and CDR2 from the germline V gene are ENHRY and SYGVKD. The CDR3 covers 14 residues. The DNA for the CDR3 is TGTGCCATCAGAAAACAGGGTGACCAAGAGACCCAGTACTTC. This translates into CAIRKQGDQETQYF.

The chain carries TRBV30 and TRBJ1-3; TRBD1 is a possible D gene (5 bases). Germline V gives CDR1 GTSNPN, CDR2 SVGIG (reference sequence). Trimming took off 4 bases at V and 4 bases at J, with 11 bases between the two ends. The CDR3 length is 13 residues. The CDR3 spells CAWNGGSGNTIYF. CDR3 bases: TGTGCCTGGAACGGGGGGTCCGGAAACACCATATATTTT.

This rearrangement joins TRBV5-1 to TRBJ2-1, with D tentatively TRBD2 (6 bases). Trimming removed 3 bases from V and 2 bases from J, with 15 bases in between. The CDR3 spans 16 residues. Germline CDR1 is SGHRS and CDR2 is YFSETQ. This chain's CDR3 is CASSSRKEGAYNEQFF. In DNA form, the CDR3 reads TGCGCCAGCAGCTCTCGGAAGGAGGGTGCCTACAATGAGCAGTTCTTC.

This chain links TRBV12-5 with TRBJ1-1; 7 bases map to TRBD1. V lost 7 bases, J lost 6 bases, and 8 bases stayed unmatched. Germline lookup yields CDR1 LGHNT and CDR2 FRNRAP. This CDR3 spans 13 amino acids. The CDR3 protein is CASAPTGDAEAFF. CDR3 nucleotide sequence: TGTGCTAGTGCCCCCACAGGGGACGCTGAAGCTTTCTTT.

The chain uses TRBV7-2 and TRBJ2-1, with D unresolved. Trimming left V 1 base short and J 6 bases short, with 10 bases between. The V gene's germline CDR1 is SGHTA and CDR2 FQGNSA. The CDR3 covers 14 residues. CDR3 in amino acids: CASSLDSYSNEQFF. The CDR3, as DNA: TGTGCCAGCAGCTTAGATTCTTACAGCAATGAGCAGTTCTTC.

This chain joins TRBV4-2 and TRBJ1-5; 7 bases fit TRBD1. The J segment lost 3 bases and the V segment lost 4 bases, leaving 9 bases of the junction unmatched. Per germline, CDR1 LGHNA and CDR2 YNFKEQ. This CDR3 comprises 16 residues. The CDR3 bases are TGTGCCAGCAGCCCGAAAAGGGGACAGTCCAATCAGCCCCAGCATTTT. Its protein product is CASSPKRGQSNQPQHF.

About this clone itself: Other nucleotide sequences from this sample produce the same CDR3. The CDR3 bases are TGTGCCAGCAGTCGGGGAAACTATGGCTACACCTTC. Its translation: CASSRGNYGYTF. This chain connects TRBV6-5 to TRBJ1-2; D not certain. V was shortened by 5 bases and J by 2 bases, with 6 bases between the two germline ends. This CDR3 comprises 12 residues. Germline CDR1 is MNHEY and CDR2 is SVGAGI.

The chain combines TRBV6-2 or TRBV6-3 with TRBJ1-5, with D maybe TRBD1 (6 bases). The V end lost 5 bases, the J end lost 2 bases, and 16 bases lay between the germline ends. CDR3 length equals 16 residues. Germline V gives CDR1 MNHEY, CDR2 SVGEGT. CDR3 sequence: CASSRSGAGGNQPQHF. The CDR3 region has the DNA TGTGCCAGCAGTCGGAGTGGGGCAGGGGGCAATCAGCCCCAGCATTTT.

The V call is TRBV2, the J call TRBJ2-7; 7 bases are a match to TRBD2. This CDR3 region has 12 residues. CDR1 and CDR2 from the germline V gene are SNHLY and FYNNEI. Trimming removed 4 bases from V and 7 bases from J; junction bases left unmatched: 4. CDR3 region: CASSGDGREQYF. The CDR3 DNA sequence: TGTGCCAGCAGTGGTGACGGGAGGGAGCAGTACTTC.